This T cell receptor beta chain was sequenced in a study of blood T cells in healthy people across ages. No fewer than 7 million PBMCs went into each sample. Samples each yielded at least 6 micrograms of total RNA. Using a J-beta primer mix together with a sample-barcoded 5' primer, a second PCR was run for about 6 to 11 cycles. MiXCR, applied by TCRdb to the 5' RACE reads, yields one record per CDR3 protein. The data hold hundreds of thousands of distinct CDR3 sequences, with roughly 49% observed a single time. V lost 3 bases to trimming and J lost 5 bases; unmatched junction nucleotides: 6. The germline V gene has CDR1 KGHSH and CDR2 LQKENI. The CDR3 contains 14 residues. General study results and limits: It was the long-lived donors that had more naive CD4+ cells and higher diversity than aged donors. PBMCs that were unsorted prevented a conclusive naive versus antigen-experienced comparison.

This clonotype was picked up a small number of times. Its cognate antigen is unknown. Input material: blood. This sequence originates from a woman aged 60-75 years in good health. The genes are TRBV18 and TRBJ2-5, with 7 nucleotides matching TRBD1. This CDR3 is CASSPPTGMETQYF. The CDR3 DNA sequence: TGTGCCAGCTCACCCCCGACAGGGATGGAGACCCAGTACTTC.